A single sample is the source of the 5 T cell receptor beta chains below, sequenced in a study of blood T cell repertoires in COVID-19. The method was immunoSEQ multiplex PCR; TCRdb's version includes in-frame clones alone and lacks a portion of them. The sample holds about 120,000 clones, around 76% seen once. The sequencing sample was made of peripheral blood. The receptors stem from a man in his fifties or sixties with acute or convalescent COVID-19.

V gene TRBV4-1 combines with J gene TRBJ2-2; unclear D gene. With 4 bases removed from V and 6 bases from J, the gap between germline ends came to 12 bases. CDR3 size: 14 residues. Germline CDR1 reads MGHRA; CDR2 reads YSYEKL. The CDR3 DNA reads as TGCGCCAGCAGCCCTATTCTCCGCGCCGGGGAGCTGTTTTTT. This sequence encodes CASSPILRAGELFF.

This chain uses TRBV4-1 with TRBJ2-5; 7 nucleotides match TRBD2. The CDR3 length is 14 residues. V lost 1 base and J lost 4; bases outside the gene matches: 3. Germline loops: CDR1 MGHRA, CDR2 YSYEKL. The CDR3 nucleotides read TGCGCCAGCAGCCAAGGGACTAGAGTAGAGACCCAGTACTTC. Its protein is CASSQGTRVETQYF.

The rearrangement uses TRBV2 and TRBJ1-4; D not certain. The V gene's germline CDR1 is SNHLY and CDR2 FYNNEI. Trimming took 8 bases from V and 8 from J, leaving 12 bases between them. The CDR3 is made up of 12 amino acids. The DNA for the CDR3 is TGTGCCAGCTACTCCCGGGAGGAAAAACTGTTTTTT. It translates to CASYSREEKLFF.

Comment on this clone: In the same sample, other DNA sequences code for this CDR3. The genes are TRBV6-5 and TRBJ1-5; no clear D. V gave up 7 bases and J gave up 4 bases, with 11 bases separating them. The CDR3 has 13 residues. Germline V lookup: CDR1 MNHEY, CDR2 SVGAGI. Here the CDR3 DNA reads TGTGCCAGCATATCAGGTGGTAATCAGCCCCAGCATTTT. Its translation is CASISGGNQPQHF.

This sequence joins TRBV5-4 and TRBJ2-6; no reliable D call. The CDR3 length is 16 residues. Looked up from germline, CDR1 is SGHNT and CDR2 is YYREEE (reference sequence). V gave up 0 bases and J gave up 0 bases, with 7 bases separating them. The CDR3 DNA follows: TGTGCCAGCAGCTTGGAGAGGTCCTCTGGGGCCAACGTCCTGACTTTC. As protein: CASSLERSSGANVLTF.